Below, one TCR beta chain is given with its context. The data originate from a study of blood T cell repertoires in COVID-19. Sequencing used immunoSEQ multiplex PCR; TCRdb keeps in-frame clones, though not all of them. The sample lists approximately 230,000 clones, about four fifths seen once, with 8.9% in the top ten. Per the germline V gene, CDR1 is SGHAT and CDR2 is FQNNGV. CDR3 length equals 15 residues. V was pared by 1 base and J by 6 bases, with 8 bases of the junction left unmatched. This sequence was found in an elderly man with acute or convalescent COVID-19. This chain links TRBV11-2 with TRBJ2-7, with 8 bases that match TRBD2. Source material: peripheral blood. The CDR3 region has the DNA TGTGCCAGCAGCTTAGTGGGACTAGGATTGATCGAGCAGTACTTC. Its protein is CASSLVGLGLIEQYF.